This paragraph reports one T cell receptor (beta chain). With a J-beta primer mix and a sample-barcoded 5' primer, a second PCR ran about 6 to 11 cycles. One entry per CDR3 protein results from TCRdb running MiXCR on the 5' RACE reads. The sample comprises about 1,800,000 distinct CDR3 sequences, 28% of which are singletons, and roughly 8.2% rests with the top ten. These data originate in a study of blood T cells in healthy people across ages. This CDR3 spans 16 amino acids. Trimming stripped 1 base from V and 0 bases from J, with 9 bases between. Germline values: CDR1 SGHTA, CDR2 FQGNSA. Per sample, a minimum of 6 million PBMCs were isolated.

This sequence was found in a woman in her 30s in good health. The gene calls are TRBV7-2 and TRBJ1-4; D unclear. Sequenced sample: blood. The CDR3 spells CASSLEARTTNEKLFF. Written as DNA, the CDR3 is TGTGCCAGCAGCTTAGAAGCCCGAACAACTAATGAAAAACTGTTTTTT. Full variable domain (missing parts from reference TRBV7-2 and TRBJ1-4): GAGVSQSPSNKVTEKGKDVELRCDPISGHTALYWYRQSLGQGLEFLIYFQGNSAPDKSGLPSDRFSAERTGGSVSTLTIQRTQQEDSAVYLCASSLEARTTNEKLFFGSGTQLSVL.